This TCR beta chain comes out of a study of tumor and adjacent non-tumor tissue in lung cancer. Regarding the study as a whole: Tumor repertoires had a smaller top 100 clone share than normal lung. Tumor tissue had significantly higher TCR diversity than normal lung.

Trimming stripped 5 bases from V and 3 bases from J, with 5 bases between. Per germline, CDR1 MDHEN and CDR2 SYDVKM. The CDR3 has 11 amino acids. The template was RNA from unsorted bulk tissue. The library came from three nested PCR rounds adapted from ARM-PCR protocols. TCRdb reprocessed the multiplex PCR reads via MiXCR and lists one record per CDR3 protein. The sample records about 140,000 distinct CDR3 sequences, roughly 66% being singletons. The sample holds a few counts of this clonotype. Its specificity is unknown. The sequence was obtained from a man between 60 and 75 years old with small cell lung cancer. The sample was lung tumor tissue. V is TRBV28 and J is TRBJ2-7; D call uncertain. CDR3 region: CASSRFYEQYF. For the CDR3, the DNA is TGTGCCAGCAGTCGATTCTACGAGCAGTACTTC.